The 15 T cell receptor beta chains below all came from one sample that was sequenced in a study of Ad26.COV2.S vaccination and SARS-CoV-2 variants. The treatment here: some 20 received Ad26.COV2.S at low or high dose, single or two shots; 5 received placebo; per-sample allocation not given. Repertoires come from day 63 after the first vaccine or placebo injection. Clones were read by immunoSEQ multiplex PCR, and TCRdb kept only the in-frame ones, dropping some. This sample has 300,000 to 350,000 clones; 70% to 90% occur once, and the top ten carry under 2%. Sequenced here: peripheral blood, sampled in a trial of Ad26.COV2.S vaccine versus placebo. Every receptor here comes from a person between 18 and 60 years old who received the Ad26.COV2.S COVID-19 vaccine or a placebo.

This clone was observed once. CDR3 in amino acids: CASSPRTGANIQYF. The CDR3 nucleotides are TGTGCCAGCAGCCCCAGGACAGGGGCGAACATTCAGTACTTC. V and J are TRBV7-2 and TRBJ2-4; 9 bases match TRBD1. The CDR3 is 14 amino acids. Trimming took 5 bases from V and 7 from J; bases not matched to a gene: 6. CDR1 is SGHTA and CDR2 is FQGNSA in the germline V gene.

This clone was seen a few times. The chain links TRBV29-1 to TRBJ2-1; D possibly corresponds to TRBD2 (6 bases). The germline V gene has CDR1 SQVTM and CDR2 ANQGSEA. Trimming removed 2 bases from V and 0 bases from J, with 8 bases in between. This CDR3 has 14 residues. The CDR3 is CSVELGLSYNEQFF. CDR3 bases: TGCAGCGTTGAATTGGGACTCTCCTACAATGAGCAGTTCTTC.

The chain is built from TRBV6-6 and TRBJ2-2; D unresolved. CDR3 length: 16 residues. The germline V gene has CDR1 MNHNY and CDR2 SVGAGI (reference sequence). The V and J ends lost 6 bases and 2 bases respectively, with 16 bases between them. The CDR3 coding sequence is TGTGCCAGCAGAGCCCCGGGTCTTCAAAACACCGGGGAGCTGTTTTTT. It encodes CASRAPGLQNTGELFF.

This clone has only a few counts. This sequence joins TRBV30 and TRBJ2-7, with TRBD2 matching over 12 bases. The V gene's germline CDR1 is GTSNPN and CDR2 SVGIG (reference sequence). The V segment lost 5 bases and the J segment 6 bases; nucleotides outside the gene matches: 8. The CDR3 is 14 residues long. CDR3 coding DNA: TGTGCCTGGTCGACTAGCGGGGGTGTTGGCGAGCAGTACTTC. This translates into CAWSTSGGVGEQYF.

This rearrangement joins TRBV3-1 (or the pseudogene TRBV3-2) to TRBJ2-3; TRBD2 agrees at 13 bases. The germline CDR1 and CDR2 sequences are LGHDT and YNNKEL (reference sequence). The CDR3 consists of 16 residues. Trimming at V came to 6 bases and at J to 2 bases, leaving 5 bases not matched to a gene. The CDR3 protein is CASRRTSGGPTDTQYF. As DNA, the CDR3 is TGTGCCAGCAGGCGGACTAGCGGGGGTCCCACAGATACGCAGTATTTT.

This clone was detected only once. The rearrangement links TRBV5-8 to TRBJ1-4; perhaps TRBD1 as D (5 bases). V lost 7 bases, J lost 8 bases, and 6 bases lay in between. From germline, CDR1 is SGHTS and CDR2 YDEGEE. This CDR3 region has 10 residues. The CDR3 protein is CASGGEKLFF. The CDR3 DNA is TGTGCCAGCGGGGGAGAAAAACTGTTTTTT.

CDR3 amino acids: CSVEDLLLQETQYF. In DNA, the CDR3 is TGCAGCGTTGAAGATCTGCTCCTTCAAGAGACCCAGTACTTC. This chain connects TRBV29-1 to TRBJ2-5; no clear D gene. The CDR3 has 14 amino acids. V lost 0 bases to trimming and J lost 2 bases, with 10 bases between them. Germline V gene data show CDR1 as SQVTM and CDR2 as ANQGSEA.

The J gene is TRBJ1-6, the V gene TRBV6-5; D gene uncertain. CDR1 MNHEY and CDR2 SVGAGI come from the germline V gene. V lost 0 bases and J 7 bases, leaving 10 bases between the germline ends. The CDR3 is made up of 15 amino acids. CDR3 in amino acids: CASSYSATRNSPLHF. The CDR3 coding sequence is TGTGCCAGCAGTTACTCCGCGACCCGGAATTCACCCCTCCACTTT.

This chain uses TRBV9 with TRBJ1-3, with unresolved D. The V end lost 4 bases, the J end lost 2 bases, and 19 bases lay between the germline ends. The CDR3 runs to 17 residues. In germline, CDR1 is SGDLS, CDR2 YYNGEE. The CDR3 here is CASSPDLTGLTGNTIYF. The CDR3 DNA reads TGTGCCAGCAGCCCAGACCTCACGGGGTTGACTGGAAACACCATATATTTT.

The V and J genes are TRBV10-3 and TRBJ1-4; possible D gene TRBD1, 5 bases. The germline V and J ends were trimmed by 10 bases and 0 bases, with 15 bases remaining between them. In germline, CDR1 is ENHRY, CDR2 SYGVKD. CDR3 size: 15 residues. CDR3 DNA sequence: TGTGCCACCGGGGACCCCACCGCAACTAATGAAAAACTGTTTTTT. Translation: CATGDPTATNEKLFF.

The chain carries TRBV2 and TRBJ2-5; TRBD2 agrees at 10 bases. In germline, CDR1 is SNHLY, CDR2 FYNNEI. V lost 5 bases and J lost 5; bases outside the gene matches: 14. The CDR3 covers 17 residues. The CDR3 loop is CASSRGLAVQEIETQYF. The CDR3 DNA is TGTGCCAGCAGTCGCGGACTAGCGGTGCAGGAAATCGAGACCCAGTACTTC.

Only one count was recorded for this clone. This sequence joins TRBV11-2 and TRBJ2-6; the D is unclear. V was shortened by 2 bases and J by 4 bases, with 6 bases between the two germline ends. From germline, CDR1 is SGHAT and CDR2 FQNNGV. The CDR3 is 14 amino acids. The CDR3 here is CASSLRPGANVLTF. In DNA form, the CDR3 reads TGTGCCAGCAGCTTAAGGCCCGGGGCCAACGTCCTGACTTTC.

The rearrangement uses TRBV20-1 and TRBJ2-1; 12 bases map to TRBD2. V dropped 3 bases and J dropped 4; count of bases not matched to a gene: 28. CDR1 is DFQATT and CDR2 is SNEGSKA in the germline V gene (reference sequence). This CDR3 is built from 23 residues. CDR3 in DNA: TGCAGTGCTAGTATTGAGTGGACTAGCGGGGCCCGTCGATGGGGTGCGGGGTACAATGAGCAGTTCTTC. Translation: CSASIEWTSGARRWGAGYNEQFF.

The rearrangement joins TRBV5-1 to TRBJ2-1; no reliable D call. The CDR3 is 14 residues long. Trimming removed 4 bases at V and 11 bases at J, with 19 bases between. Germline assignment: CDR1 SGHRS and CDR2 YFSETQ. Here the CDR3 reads CASSPAGSRAKQFF. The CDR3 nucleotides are TGCGCCAGCAGCCCCGCTGGAAGTCGAGCCAAGCAGTTCTTC.

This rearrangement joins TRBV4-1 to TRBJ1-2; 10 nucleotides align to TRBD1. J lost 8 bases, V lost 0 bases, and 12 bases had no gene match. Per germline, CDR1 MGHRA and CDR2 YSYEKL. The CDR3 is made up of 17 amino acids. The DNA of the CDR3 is TGCGCCAGCAGCCAAGATTTCGCATCTAGGACAGGGGGAGGCTACACCTTC. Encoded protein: CASSQDFASRTGGGYTF.